Here is one TCR beta chain with its context. The data belong to a study of shared clonotypes between healthy human individuals. Study background: A couple of women and three men aged 18 to 49 made up the donors.

Only in-frame clones appear in the TCRdb table, and some are missing; sequencing was by immunoSEQ multiplex PCR. Among around 560,000 clones listed, about 95% were seen once. CD45RO-negative, CCR7-positively selected cells formed the naive CD8 fraction, excluding terminally differentiated effector memory CD45RA+ cells. Donors comprised only Caucasian adults living in Nashville, Tennessee. Trimming removed 2 bases at V and 1 base at J, with 8 bases between. This CDR3 spans 15 amino acids. Germline V gene lookup returns CDR1 MGHRA and CDR2 YSYEKL. Sequencing was done on a sample of naive CD8+ T cells sorted from blood. The V gene is TRBV4-1, the J gene TRBJ2-2; D is possibly TRBD1 (6 bases). This clonotype was sampled from a woman aged 30 to 39 in good health. CDR3 coding DNA: TGCGCCAGCAGCCAAACGACAGGGAACACCGGGGAGCTGTTTTTT. Translating it yields CASSQTTGNTGELFF.